This T cell receptor beta chain was sequenced in a study of human T cells and chemical hapten exposure. Unique molecular identifiers were attached to individual cDNA molecules during library preparation. TCRdb reprocessed the RACE reads via MiXCR and lists one record per CDR3 protein. Among around 300,000 distinct CDR3 sequences, roughly 6% were seen once, and the ten largest hold around 8%. Time point noted: pre-sensitization, week 0. Stated treatment: therapeutic diphenylcyclopropenone sensitization with weekly scalp DPC. Total RNA was extracted from unfractionated whole blood. The study, taken as a whole, reports: Expanded TCR sets contained significantly more large CDR3 similarity clusters than controls.

This clonotype was observed a handful of times. Its cognate antigen is unknown. This material consisted of whole blood, taken in connection with sensitization to the hapten diphenylcyclopropenone (DPC). This clonotype was sampled from a woman between 18 and 30 years old with alopecia areata. Some clones in this sample may be carry-over from other donors' samples.

The CDR3 loop reads CASSFGGSGQPQHF. DNA for the CDR3: TGTGCCAGCAGCTTCGGAGGTTCGGGTCAGCCCCAGCATTTT. The chain combines TRBV13 with TRBJ1-5; D gene uncertain. This CDR3 is built from 14 residues. Trimming left V 3 bases short and J 6 bases short, with 12 bases between. Per germline, CDR1 PRHDT and CDR2 FYEKMQ (reference sequence).